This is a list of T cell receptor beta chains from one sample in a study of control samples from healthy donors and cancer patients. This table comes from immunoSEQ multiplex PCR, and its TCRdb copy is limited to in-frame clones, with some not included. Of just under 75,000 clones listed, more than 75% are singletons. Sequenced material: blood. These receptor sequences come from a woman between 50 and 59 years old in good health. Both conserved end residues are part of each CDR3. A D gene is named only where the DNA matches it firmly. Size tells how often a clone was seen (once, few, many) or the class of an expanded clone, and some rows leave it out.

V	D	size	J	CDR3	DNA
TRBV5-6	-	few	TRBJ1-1	CASSTRQYNTEAFF	TGTGCCAGCAGCACCCGACAGTATAACACTGAAGCTTTCTTT
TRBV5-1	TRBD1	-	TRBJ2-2	CASSLDGQGGTGELFF	TGCGCCAGCAGCTTGGATGGACAGGGGGGGACCGGGGAGCTGTTTTTT
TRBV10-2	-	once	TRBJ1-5	CASTPRIGHSNQPQHF	TGCGCCAGCACCCCCCGGATAGGTCATAGCAATCAGCCCCAGCATTTT
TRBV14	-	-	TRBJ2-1	CASGMYNEQFF	TGTGCGTCGGGTATGTACAATGAGCAGTTCTTC
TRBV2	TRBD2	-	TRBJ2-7	CASSEWASGREQYF	TGTGCCAGCAGTGAATGGGCTAGCGGGAGAGAGCAGTACTTC
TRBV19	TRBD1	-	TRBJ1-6	CASRTGESYNSPLHF	TGTGCCAGTCGGACAGGGGAATCCTATAATTCACCCCTCCACTTT
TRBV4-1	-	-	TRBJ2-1	CASSQGTFSYNEQFF	TGCGCCAGCAGCCAGGGGACGTTCTCCTACAATGAGCAGTTCTTC
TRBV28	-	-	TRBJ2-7	CASSRQQGYEQYF	TGTGCCAGCAGTCGACAACAGGGTTACGAGCAGTACTTC
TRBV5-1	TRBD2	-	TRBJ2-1	CASSTPSGSNEQFF	TGCGCCAGCAGCACACCAAGCGGGAGCAATGAGCAGTTCTTC
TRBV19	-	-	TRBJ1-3	CASSIEGAGNTIYF	TGTGCCAGTAGTATCGAGGGAGCTGGAAACACCATATATTTT
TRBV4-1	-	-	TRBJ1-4	CASSQVRSGTTNEKLFF	TGCGCCAGCAGCCAAGTCCGATCCGGGACAACTAATGAAAAACTGTTTTTT
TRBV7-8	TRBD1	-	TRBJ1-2	CASSARTGIVITF	TGTGCCAGCAGCGCACGGACAGGGATCGTTATCACCTTC
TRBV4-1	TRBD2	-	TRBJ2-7	CASSQNIKRDFSYEQYF	TGCGCCAGCAGCCAAAACATAAAGCGGGACTTTTCCTACGAGCAGTACTTC
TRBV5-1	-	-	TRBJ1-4	CASSLGGLTNEKLFF	TGCGCCAGCAGCTTGGGGGGTTTAACTAATGAAAAACTGTTTTTT
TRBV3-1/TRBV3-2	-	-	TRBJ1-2	CASSQGVGGYTF	TGTGCCAGCAGCCAAGGGGTGGGCGGCTACACCTTC
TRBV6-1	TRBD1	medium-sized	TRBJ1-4	CASSEGQGAEKLFF	TGTGCCAGCAGTGAGGGACAGGGGGCTGAAAAACTGTTTTTT
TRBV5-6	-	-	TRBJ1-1	CASSFGLRGAEAFF	TGTGCCAGCAGCTTTGGCCTGAGAGGGGCTGAAGCTTTCTTT
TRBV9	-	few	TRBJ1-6	CASSATNSPLHF	TGTGCCAGCAGCGCCACAAATTCACCCCTCCACTTT
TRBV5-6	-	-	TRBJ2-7	CASSWQGQSYEQYF	TGTGCCAGCAGCTGGCAGGGTCAGTCCTACGAGCAGTACTTC
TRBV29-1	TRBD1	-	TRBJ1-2	CSVGRGLANYGYTF	TGCAGCGTTGGCAGGGGGCTCGCTAACTATGGCTACACCTTC
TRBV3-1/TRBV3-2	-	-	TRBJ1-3	CASSQDRGNPGNTIYF	TGTGCCAGCAGCCAAGATCGAGGAAACCCTGGAAACACCATATATTTT
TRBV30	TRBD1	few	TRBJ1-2	CAWSATGGKGYTF	TGTGCCTGGAGTGCGACAGGGGGCAAAGGCTACACCTTC
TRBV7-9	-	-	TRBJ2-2	CASTTLMSGVGTGELFF	TGTGCCAGCACCACGCTTATGTCGGGAGTGGGCACCGGGGAGCTGTTTTTT
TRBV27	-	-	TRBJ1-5	CASVTGDFYQPQHF	TGTGCCAGCGTTACAGGTGATTTTTATCAGCCCCAGCATTTT
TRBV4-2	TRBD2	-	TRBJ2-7	CASSQGSLAAGGYEQYF	TGTGCCAGCAGCCAAGGCAGCCTAGCGGCCGGGGGGTACGAGCAGTACTTC
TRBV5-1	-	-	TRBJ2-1	CASSLALASYNEQFF	TGCGCCAGCAGCTTGGCTCTAGCGAGCTACAATGAGCAGTTCTTC
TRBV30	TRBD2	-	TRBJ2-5	CAGVGGGNGAQETQYF	TGTGCCGGGGTTGGGGGGGGGAACGGGGCCCAAGAGACCCAGTACTTC
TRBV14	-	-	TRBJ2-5	CASSQARKWAGARRGTQYF	TGTGCCAGCAGCCAAGCCAGAAAATGGGCGGGGGCCCGTCGAGGGACCCAGTACTTC
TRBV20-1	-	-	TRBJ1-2	CSASPLLYGYTF	TGCAGTGCGAGTCCTTTGCTATATGGCTACACCTTC
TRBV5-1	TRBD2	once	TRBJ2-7	CASRLVPIGGGSIYEQYF	TGCGCCAGCAGACTCGTGCCCATCGGCGGGGGATCCATATACGAGCAGTACTTC
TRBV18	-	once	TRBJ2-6	CASSPLGRSSGANVLTF	TGTGCCAGCTCACCACTCGGACGGAGCTCTGGGGCCAACGTCCTGACTTTC
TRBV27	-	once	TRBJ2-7	CASSSLATVGEQYF	TGTGCCAGCAGTTCACTAGCTACTGTGGGCGAGCAGTACTTC
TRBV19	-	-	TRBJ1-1	CASSIRGVNTEAFF	TGTGCCAGTAGTATTCGGGGTGTTAACACTGAAGCTTTCTTT
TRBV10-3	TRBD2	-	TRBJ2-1	CAISVSGYSDNEQFF	TGTGCCATCAGTGTTAGCGGGTATTCCGACAATGAGCAGTTCTTC
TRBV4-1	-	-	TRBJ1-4	CASSQGGEKLFF	TGCGCCAGCAGCCAAGGGGGAGAAAAACTGTTTTTT
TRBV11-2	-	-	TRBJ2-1	CASSAREVLPGNEQFF	TGTGCCAGCAGCGCCCGCGAGGTCCTCCCGGGGAATGAGCAGTTCTTC
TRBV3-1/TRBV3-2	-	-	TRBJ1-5	CASSRQINQPQHF	TGTGCCAGCAGTCGACAGATCAATCAGCCCCAGCATTTT
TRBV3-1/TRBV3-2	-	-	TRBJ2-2	CASSPRLIGVTGELFF	TGTGCCAGCAGCCCAAGGTTAATAGGGGTCACCGGGGAGCTGTTTTTT
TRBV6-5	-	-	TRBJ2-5	CASSSDSQETQYF	TGTGCCAGCAGCTCGGACTCGCAAGAGACCCAGTACTTC
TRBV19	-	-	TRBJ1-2	CASSFQDGYYGYTF	TGTGCCAGTAGTTTCCAGGACGGGTACTATGGCTACACCTTC